This T cell receptor beta chain was recorded in a study of blood T cell repertoires in COVID-19 (TCRdb year 2020). Looking at the study overall: Samples from collaborators originated in the United States, Italy and Spain and spanned both the acute and convalescent phases of COVID-19. Deeply sampled blood TCRbeta repertoires from subjects exposed to, actively infected with, or recovered from COVID-19 were included in the dataset. The repertoires were released in a freely available public database intended as a resource for research on the immune response to SARS-CoV-2. Samples came from the ongoing ImmuneRACE study (first 160 participants) plus 1,254 subjects from 6 global collaborators. A de-identified subject ID, COVID-19 status, age in years and sex were almost always included in the sample metadata. Where HLA class I and class II types were available, the types were taken from metadata supplied by the sample provider, not from assay-based typing. The prospective study material was composed of cDNA or gDNA derived from T cells, B-cell-depleted T cells, or PBMCs.

Results the study describes overall, beyond this receptor: How much clinical and demographic metadata was included differed by source and by participant, and the metadata was provided uncurated.

TCRbeta CDR3 regions were amplified from genomic DNA using the immunoSEQ Assay, a bias-controlled multiplex PCR. The source study handled its data this way. Within the assay, amplification of reference gene primers was used to estimate how many nucleated cells each sample contained. Sequence reads were collapsed and filtered to measure the absolute abundance of every unique TCRbeta CDR3 rearrangement. Productive Simpson clonality was computed per sample as the square root of Simpson's diversity index over productive rearrangements. TCRdb provides this immuneACCESS table in a form limited to in-frame rearrangements. Some clones are lacking; in checked studies, under half of them reflect an unresolved V gene, and why the rest are absent is not known. The V and J calls and clone size are taken from that table; D and trimming were inferred from the DNA. Recorded for this sample are over 150,000 clones; 70% to 90% of them occurred a single time. Approximately 0.5% of the sample belongs to the ten largest clones.

At one collaborating source in Seattle, patients were enrolled during active infection and were followed longitudinally through the course of disease. Collaborating institutions collected whole blood in K2EDTA tubes following their own protocols. For TCRbeta analysis, collaborators shipped samples in one of three forms: frozen whole blood, isolated PBMCs, or DNA extracted from either of those sample types. Worth noting for this clone: Its cognate antigen has yet to be identified. No base-level quality is on record; no much larger clone is a single base apart.

The germline V gene specifies KGHDR as CDR1 and SFDVKD as CDR2. The CDR3 starts with the cysteine, ends with the phenylalanine, and has 15 residues. Kept here is only the CDR3 DNA, which spans 45 bases and is read in frame from base 1. V is pruned by 1 base and J by 10 bases, leaving 8 bases of the junction without a gene match. The sample was peripheral blood. The V gene is TRBV24-1 and the J gene is TRBJ2-1, with 8 bases in between that match TRBD1. This sequence was found in a man in his sixties with COVID-19, enrolled during active disease. The CDR3 amino acid sequence is: CATSDFGQGTEEQFF. The sequence in DNA is TGTGCCACCAGTGATTTTGGACAGGGTACGGAAGAGCAGTTCTTC.